One sample yielded the 8 T cell receptor beta chains listed below, sequenced in a study of T cells after yellow fever vaccination. One entry per CDR3 protein, called by TCRdb with MiXCR from the 5' RACE reads. The sample contains a few hundred thousand distinct CDR3 sequences, under 15% of which appear only once. The material was CD4+ T cells sorted from PBMCs, obtained 45 days after the yellow fever booster vaccination. All receptors come from a man aged 25 to 40 who received the YFV17D yellow fever vaccine.

This chain links TRBV29-1 with TRBJ1-5; D unclear. V was cut by 7 bases and J by 4 bases, with 17 bases left in between. Germline V lookup: CDR1 SQVTM, CDR2 ANQGSEA. The CDR3 totals 14 residues. CDR3 amino acids: CSASFSGRNQPQHF. The CDR3 coding sequence is TGCAGCGCCTCATTTTCGGGCCGAAATCAGCCCCAGCATTTT. Together with reference TRBV29-1 and TRBJ1-5, the CDR3 gives the full variable domain: SAVISQKPSRDICQRGTSLTIQCQVDSQVTMMFWYRQQPGQSLTLIATANQGSEATYESGFVIDKFPISRPNLTFSTLTVSNMSPEDSSIYLCSASFSGRNQPQHFGDGTRLSIL.

The V and J genes are TRBV7-8 and TRBJ2-3; TRBD2 is a possible D gene (6 bases). This CDR3 is 13 amino acids long. V gave up 10 bases and J gave up 4 bases, with 15 bases separating them. Germline loops: CDR1 SGHVS, CDR2 FQNEAQ. CDR3 protein: CANARRRADTQYF. The DNA for the CDR3 is TGTGCCAACGCTAGGAGGAGGGCAGATACGCAGTATTTT.

V usage is TRBV11-2 and J usage is TRBJ2-7; 8 bases match TRBD1. The CDR3 has 14 amino acids. V dropped 5 bases and J dropped 6; count of bases not matched to a gene: 9. Per germline, CDR1 SGHAT and CDR2 FQNNGV. CDR3 sequence: CASSTLAGGAEQYF. The CDR3 DNA follows: TGTGCCAGCAGCACCCTAGCAGGGGGCGCCGAGCAGTACTTC. The whole variable domain, remainder taken from reference TRBV11-2 and TRBJ2-7, is EAGVAQSPRYKIIEKRQSVAFWCNPISGHATLYWYQQILGQGPKLLIQFQNNGVVDDSQLPKDRFSAERLKGVDSTLKIQPAKLEDSAVYLCASSTLAGGAEQYFGPGTRLTVT.

This clonotype appeared once. This may be a read error, as it is one base from a much larger clone. This sequence joins TRBV20-1 and TRBJ2-5; possibly TRBD1 for D (6 bases). Germline CDR1 is DFQATT and CDR2 is SNEGSKA (reference sequence). V dropped 8 bases and J dropped 9 bases, with 25 bases sitting between them. There are 14 residues in the CDR3. CDR3 region: CSPRRGHGPEAQYF. For the CDR3, the DNA is TGCAGTCCTCGTCGGGGACATGGCCCGGAGGCCCAGTACTTC.

This clonotype came up a few times. V is TRBV12-2 and J is TRBJ2-1; whether TRBD2, the table's D call, matches the DNA was not checked. TRBV12-2 corresponds to a pseudogene. This CDR3 contains 15 residues. The CDR3 sequence is CASPTSGRAKNEQFF. The CDR3 region has the DNA TGTGCAAGCCCCACTAGCGGGAGGGCGAAGAATGAGCAGTTCTTC.

This chain connects TRBV12-3 or TRBV12-4 to TRBJ1-4, with D possibly matching TRBD1 (5 bases). This CDR3 is 14 amino acids long. V shed 3 bases and J shed 7 bases, with 12 bases lying between them. The DNA of the CDR3 is TGTGCCAGCAGTTTGAGGGGTATGGCTGAAAAACTGTTTTTT. It yields the protein CASSLRGMAEKLFF.

This chain joins TRBV11-1 and TRBJ2-5, with 7 positions matching TRBD1. The CDR3 consists of 18 residues. The germline V gene encodes CDR1 SGHAT and CDR2 FQDESV (reference sequence). The junction had 20 bases not matched to a gene; V was cut back by 5 bases and J by 5 bases. CDR3 sequence: CASSPLLITRQGGETQYF. CDR3 DNA: TGTGCCAGCAGCCCGCTCCTTATTACGCGACAGGGTGGGGAGACCCAGTACTTC.

The table lists this clonotype with a few counts. This chain connects TRBV5-1 to TRBJ2-3, with D tentatively TRBD2 (6 bases). CDR1 and CDR2 (germline): SGHRS, YFSETQ. The CDR3 covers 15 residues. V dropped 4 bases and J dropped 6 bases, with 18 bases sitting between them. As DNA, the CDR3 is TGCGCCAGCAGCCCACAGTCCCCCCTAGCGGATACGCAGTATTTT. This codes for CASSPQSPLADTQYF.